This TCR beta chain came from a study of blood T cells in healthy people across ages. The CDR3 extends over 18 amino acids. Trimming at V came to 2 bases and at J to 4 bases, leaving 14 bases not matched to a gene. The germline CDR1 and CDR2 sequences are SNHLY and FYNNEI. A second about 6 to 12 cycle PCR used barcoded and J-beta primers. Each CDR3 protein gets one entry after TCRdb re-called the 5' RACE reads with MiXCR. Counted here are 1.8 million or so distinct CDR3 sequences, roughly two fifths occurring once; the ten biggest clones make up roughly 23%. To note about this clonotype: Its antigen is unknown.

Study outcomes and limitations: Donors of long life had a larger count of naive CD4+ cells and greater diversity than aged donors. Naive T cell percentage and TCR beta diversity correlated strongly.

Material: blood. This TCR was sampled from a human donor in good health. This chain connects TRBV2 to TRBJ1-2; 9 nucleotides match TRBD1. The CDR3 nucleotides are TGTGCCAGCAGTGAACCAACCCTAAGGACAGGGGCAAGCTATGGCTACACCTTC. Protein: CASSEPTLRTGASYGYTF. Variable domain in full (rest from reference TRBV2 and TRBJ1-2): EPEVTQTPSHQVTQMGQEVILRCVPISNHLYFYWYRQILGQKVEFLVSFYNNEISEKSEIFDDQFSVERPDGSNFTLKIRSTKLEDSAMYFCASSEPTLRTGASYGYTFGSGTRLTVV.